One TCR beta chain is described in this entry. The data originate from a study of technical replicates of blood from a few donors. Generated by immunoSEQ multiplex PCR, the TCRdb table keeps only in-frame clones and is missing some. Of about 81,000 clones in the sample, 75% to 90% were seen once. Sequenced sample: PBMCs. The receptor's source is a human donor in good health. Some clones in this sample may be carry-over from other donors' samples.

CDR3 bases: TGCGCCAGCAGCGAGCTCGGACAGGGCCACGAGCAGTACTTC. Its translation is CASSELGQGHEQYF. V usage is TRBV4-3 and J usage is TRBJ2-7; 8 nucleotides align to TRBD1. Germline CDR1 reads LGHNA; CDR2 reads YSLEER. After removal of 5 bases from V and 5 bases from J, the junction contained 8 bases not matched to a gene. This CDR3 is built from 14 residues.